The clone carrying this T cell receptor (beta chain) was detected a few times. Its antigen is still unknown. After 5'RACE with constant-segment primers, TCR alpha and TCR beta cDNA libraries carrying sample barcodes and UMIs were obtained. TCRdb called the 5' RACE reads again in MiXCR, with one record for every CDR3 protein. The top ten clones hold 2% to 2.5% of a sample with roughly 200,000 distinct CDR3 sequences, around 15% of them seen once. With V trimmed by 4 bases and J by 11 bases, 11 bases remained unmatched. The V gene's germline CDR1 is LGHDT and CDR2 YNNKEL (reference sequence). The CDR3 spans 14 residues. The sample is drawn from a study of T-cell memory formation after mild COVID-19. General observations from the study: Clones shrinking between day 15 and 85 showed a balanced CD4/CD8 split, and those that grew later tilted toward CD4+. Researchers report contracting CD4+ clones mostly in CM and EM, with CD8+ clones in EMRA. Second-wave clones with a day 37 peak had unconfirmed SARS-CoV-2 specificity.

The sequence derives from an adult woman who had mild COVID-19 (a few samples of this study predate the infection). Cell type and time point are not known. The sequencing sample was made of PBMCs or a T cell subset sorted from them (not recorded which). The genes are TRBV3-1 and TRBJ1-1; 9 positions agree with TRBD1. CDR3: CASSRPGQGVNAFF. The CDR3 region has the DNA TGTGCCAGCAGCCGCCCGGGACAGGGAGTGAATGCTTTCTTT.